This T cell receptor (beta chain) appears in the sequencing data of a study of vaccination and CD4 T cells after COVID-19. Study overall: Convalescent patients gave post-COVID blood a median about 91 days post-diagnosis, range 35 to 161. General study points: Convalescent patients' median share of reactive clones seen only post-vaccination was approximately 85%.

With regard to this clonotype: Its specificity is unknown.

Treatment denoted: roughly nine-day PBMC culture with coronavirus spike peptide pools or control peptides (ViraFEST assay). ViraFEST used peptide pools to expand antigen-specific T cells and subsequently sequenced their TCRs. Negative selection purified CD4+ T cells after around ten days of culture. Cultured CD4+ T cell DNA underwent sequencing with the Oncomine TCR Beta short-read assay. One entry per CDR3 protein results from TCRdb running MiXCR on the PCR reads. The table lists over 15,000 distinct CDR3 sequences, 65% to 85% of them singletons. Trimming removed 3 bases from V and 1 base from J; junction bases left unmatched: 4. CDR3 length equals 15 residues. Germline V gene sequence: CDR1 GTSNPN, CDR2 SVGIG (reference sequence).

The sequence came from a human donor who had recovered from COVID-19. The sequenced material came from CD4+ T cells from blood, cultured in vitro. V is TRBV30 and J is TRBJ2-3; 10 bases match TRBD2. As DNA, the CDR3 is TGTGCCTGGAGCCCGGGACTAGCGCGCACAGATACGCAGTATTTT. Protein: CAWSPGLARTDTQYF.